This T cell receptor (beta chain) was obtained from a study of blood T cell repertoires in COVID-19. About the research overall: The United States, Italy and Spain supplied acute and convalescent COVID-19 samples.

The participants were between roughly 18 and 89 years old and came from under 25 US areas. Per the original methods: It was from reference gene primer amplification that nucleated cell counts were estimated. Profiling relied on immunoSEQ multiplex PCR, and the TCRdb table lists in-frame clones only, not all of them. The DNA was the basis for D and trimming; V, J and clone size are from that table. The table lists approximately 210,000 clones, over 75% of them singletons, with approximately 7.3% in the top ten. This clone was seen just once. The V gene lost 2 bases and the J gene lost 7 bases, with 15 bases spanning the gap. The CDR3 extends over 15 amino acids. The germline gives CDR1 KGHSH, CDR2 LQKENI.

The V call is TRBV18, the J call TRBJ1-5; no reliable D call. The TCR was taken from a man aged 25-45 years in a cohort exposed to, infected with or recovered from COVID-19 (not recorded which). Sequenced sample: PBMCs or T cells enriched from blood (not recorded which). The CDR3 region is CASSPFGRDGQPQHF. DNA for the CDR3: TGTGCCAGCTCACCATTTGGACGGGATGGGCAGCCCCAGCATTTT.